The entry that follows covers one T cell receptor beta chain sequence. The antigen is unknown. The template used for profiling TCR beta VDJ and CDR3 was genomic DNA. TCRdb reprocessed the reads with MiXCR, giving one entry per CDR3 protein. The table lists 150,000 to 200,000 distinct CDR3 sequences, around 48% of them singletons. Sequencing involved patients with CD8+CD57+ cell expansion previously shown by flow cytometry. The data originate from a study of CD8+CD57+ T cells in acquired aplastic anemia. About the study: Sorted cells (CD4+ and CD8+) yielded DNA amounts that averaged 3.2 ug. Overall study findings and caveats: Patients and controls turned out to have roughly 30 CD8+ CDR3 sequences in common.

Sequenced input: sorted CD4+, CD8+, or CD8+CD57+ T cells (not recorded which) from PBMCs. The sequence was obtained from a human donor with aplastic anemia.

CDR3 in DNA: TGCAGTGCTAGCCCTAGCGCCCTAAGCTCCTACGAGCAGTACTTC. Its protein product is CSASPSALSSYEQYF. The chain employs TRBV20-1 and TRBJ2-7; a weak D match, TRBD2 (6 bases). V was clipped by 3 bases and J by 0 bases, with 15 bases between them. The germline V gene encodes CDR1 DFQATT and CDR2 SNEGSKA (reference sequence). The length of the CDR3 is 15 residues.